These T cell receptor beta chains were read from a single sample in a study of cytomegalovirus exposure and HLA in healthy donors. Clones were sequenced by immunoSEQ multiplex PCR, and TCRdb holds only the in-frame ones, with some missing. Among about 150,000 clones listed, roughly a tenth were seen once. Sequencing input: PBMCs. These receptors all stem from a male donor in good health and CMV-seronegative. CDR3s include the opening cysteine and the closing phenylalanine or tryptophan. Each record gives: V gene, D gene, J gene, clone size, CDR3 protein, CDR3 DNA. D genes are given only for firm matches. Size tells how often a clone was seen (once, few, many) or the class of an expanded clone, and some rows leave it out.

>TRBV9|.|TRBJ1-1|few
CAPLVCQEAEAFF
TGTGCCCCCCTAGTGTGTCAGGAGGCTGAAGCTTTCTTT
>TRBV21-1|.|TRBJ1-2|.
CASSKEPKGNYGYTF
TGTGCCAGCAGCAAAGAGCCGAAGGGGAACTATGGCTACACCTTC
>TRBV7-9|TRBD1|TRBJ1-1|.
CASSAWDSLNTEAFF
TGTGCCAGCAGCGCTTGGGACAGTCTGAACACTGAAGCTTTCTTT
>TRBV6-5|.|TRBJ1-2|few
CASSKTSPYGYTF
TGTGCCAGCAGTAAAACATCCCCCTATGGCTACACCTTC
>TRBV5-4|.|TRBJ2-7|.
CASSLSGVQRGQYF
TGTGCCAGCAGCTTGAGTGGAGTCCAACGGGGGCAGTACTTC
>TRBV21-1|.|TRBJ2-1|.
CASSTGLERGSYNEQFF
TGTGCCAGCAGCACCGGTTTGGAGCGGGGCTCCTACAATGAGCAGTTCTTC
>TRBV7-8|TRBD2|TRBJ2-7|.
CASSLHSGRAGYEQYF
TGTGCCAGCAGCTTGCATAGCGGGAGGGCCGGTTACGAGCAGTACTTC
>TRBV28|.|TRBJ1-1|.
CASSLPGGGGRGAFF
TGTGCCAGCAGTTTGCCCGGGGGTGGGGGAAGAGGAGCTTTCTTT
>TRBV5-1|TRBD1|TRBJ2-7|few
CASSPGDRVVEQYF
TGCGCCAGCAGCCCTGGGGACAGGGTGGTCGAGCAGTACTTC
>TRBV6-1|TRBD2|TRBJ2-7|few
CASSEGAGGLSYEQYF
TGTGCCAGCAGCGAAGGGGCGGGAGGGCTTTCCTACGAGCAGTACTTC
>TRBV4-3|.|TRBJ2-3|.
CASSQVRQGMYTDTQYF
TGCGCCAGCAGCCAAGTGCGGCAGGGGATGTATACAGATACGCAGTATTTT
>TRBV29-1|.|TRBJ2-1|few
CSVGGDSGSLGLFF
TGCAGCGTCGGGGGCGATAGCGGGTCTTTGGGGTTGTTCTTC
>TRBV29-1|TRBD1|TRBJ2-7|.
CSVRTGGYEQYF
TGCAGCGTCCGGACAGGGGGCTACGAGCAGTACTTC
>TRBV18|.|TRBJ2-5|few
CASSPKGGGETQYF
TGTGCCAGCTCACCAAAGGGAGGCGGAGAGACCCAGTACTTC
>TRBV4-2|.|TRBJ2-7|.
CASSLGPFYEQYF
TGTGCCAGCAGCCTTGGCCCGTTCTACGAGCAGTACTTC
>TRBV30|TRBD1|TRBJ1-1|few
CAWLLRGTGFGAFF
TGTGCCTGGTTACTCAGGGGGACAGGCTTCGGAGCTTTCTTT
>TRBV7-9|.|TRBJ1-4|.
CASSLTSAEANEKLFF
TGTGCCAGCAGCCTAACGTCTGCTGAGGCTAATGAAAAACTGTTTTTT
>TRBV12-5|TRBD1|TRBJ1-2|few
CASGLTGRTGILSNYGYTF
TGTGCTAGTGGTTTGACTGGTAGGACAGGAATCTTGTCTAACTATGGCTACACCTTC
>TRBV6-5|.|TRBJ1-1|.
CASSPSLMRTEAFF
TGTGCCAGCAGTCCATCCTTGATGAGGACTGAAGCTTTCTTT
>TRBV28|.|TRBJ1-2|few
CASSPQGGIRGYTF
TGTGCCAGCAGCCCACAGGGAGGGATTAGGGGCTACACCTTC
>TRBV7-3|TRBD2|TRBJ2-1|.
CASSSSGTSRGEQFF
TGTGCCAGCAGCTCCTCCGGGACTAGCCGCGGTGAGCAGTTCTTC
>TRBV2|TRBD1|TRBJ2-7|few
CASIQRQGIFYEQYF
TGTGCCAGCATCCAGCGACAGGGTATTTTCTACGAGCAGTACTTC
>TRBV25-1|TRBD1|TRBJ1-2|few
CASSLTGQGWDGYTF
TGTGCCAGCAGTCTAACCGGACAGGGCTGGGATGGCTACACCTTC
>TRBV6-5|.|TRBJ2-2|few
CASSYSTGTGELFF
TGTGCCAGCAGTTACTCGACTGGCACCGGGGAGCTGTTTTTT
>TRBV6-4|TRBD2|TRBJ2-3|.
CASSDSLAGGDTQYF
TGTGCCAGCAGTGACTCACTAGCGGGAGGAGATACGCAGTATTTT
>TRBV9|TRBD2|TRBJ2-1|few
CASARLAGGLNEQFF
TGTGCCAGCGCCCGACTAGCGGGAGGGCTCAATGAGCAGTTCTTC
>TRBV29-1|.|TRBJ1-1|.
CSVFWVRRSYTEAFF
TGCAGCGTTTTCTGGGTTAGGAGGAGTTACACTGAAGCTTTCTTT
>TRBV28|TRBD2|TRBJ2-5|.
CASRRSGRARETQYF
TGTGCCAGCAGGAGGTCGGGGAGGGCCCGGGAGACCCAGTACTTC
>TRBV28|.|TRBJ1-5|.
CASSLPGNNQPQHF
TGTGCCAGCAGTTTACCGGGAAACAATCAGCCCCAGCATTTT
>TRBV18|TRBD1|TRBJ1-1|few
CASSPPTGMAEAFF
TGTGCCAGCTCACCCCCGACAGGGATGGCTGAAGCTTTCTTT
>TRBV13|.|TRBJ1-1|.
CASTPRVGPTEAFF
TGTGCCAGCACCCCTCGGGTGGGGCCCACTGAAGCTTTCTTT
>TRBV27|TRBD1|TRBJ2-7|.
CASTRQGTGSHEQYF
TGTGCCAGCACTCGTCAGGGGACAGGGTCCCACGAGCAGTACTTC
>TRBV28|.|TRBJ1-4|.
CASSSAGRTNEKLFF
TGTGCCAGCAGTTCAGCAGGCAGGACTAATGAAAAACTGTTTTTT
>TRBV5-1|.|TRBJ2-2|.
CASSPPRGVSGTGELFF
TGCGCCAGCAGCCCACCGAGAGGAGTTAGCGGCACCGGGGAGCTGTTTTTT
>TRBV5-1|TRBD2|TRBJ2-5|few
CASSSTSGGTQETQYF
TGCGCCAGCAGCTCCACTAGCGGGGGGACCCAAGAGACCCAGTACTTC
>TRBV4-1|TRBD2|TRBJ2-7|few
CASSHDGAGAYEQYF
TGCGCCAGCAGCCATGACGGGGCGGGGGCCTACGAGCAGTACTTC
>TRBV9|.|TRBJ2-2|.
CASSGEIGTSTGELFF
TGTGCCAGCAGCGGAGAGATCGGGACATCCACCGGGGAGCTGTTTTTT
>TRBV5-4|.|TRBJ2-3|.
CASSLDGAGSQYF
TGTGCCAGCAGCTTGGATGGCGCGGGGTCGCAGTATTTT
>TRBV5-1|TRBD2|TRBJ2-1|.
CASSLLAGGSYNEQFF
TGCGCCAGCAGCTTATTAGCGGGAGGCTCCTACAATGAGCAGTTCTTC
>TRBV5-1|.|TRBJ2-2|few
CASTYPGTGELFF
TGCGCCAGCACCTACCCGGGGACCGGGGAGCTGTTTTTT
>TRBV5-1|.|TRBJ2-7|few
CASSITGEQYF
TGCGCCAGCAGCATTACAGGGGAGCAGTACTTC
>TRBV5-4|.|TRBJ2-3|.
CASSLRGPAGQNTQYF
TGTGCCAGCAGCTTGCGAGGCCCAGCGGGCCAAAATACGCAGTATTTT
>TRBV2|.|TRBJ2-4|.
CASSEASDSQYF
TGTGCCAGCAGTGAAGCGTCGGACTCTCAGTACTTC
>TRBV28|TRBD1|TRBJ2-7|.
CASRSTGTGDSYEQYF
TGTGCCAGCAGGAGTACCGGGACAGGAGACTCTTACGAGCAGTACTTC
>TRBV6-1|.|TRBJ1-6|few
CASNPGRDFVSLHF
TGTGCCAGCAATCCGGGACGGGACTTCGTATCCCTCCACTTT
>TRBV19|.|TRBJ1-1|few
CASSMTGVPNTEAFF
TGTGCCAGTAGTATGACGGGGGTCCCGAACACTGAAGCTTTCTTT
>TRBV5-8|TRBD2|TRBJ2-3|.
CASSLHQGTSGRAPDTQYF
TGTGCCAGCAGCTTGCATCAGGGGACTAGCGGGAGGGCCCCAGATACGCAGTATTTT
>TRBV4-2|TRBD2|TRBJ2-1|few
CASSQETSGGYNEQFF
TGTGCCAGCAGCCAAGAGACTAGCGGGGGGTACAATGAGCAGTTCTTC
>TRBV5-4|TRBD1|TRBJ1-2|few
CASSSRDRGIYGYTF
TGTGCCAGCAGCTCGCGGGACAGGGGTATCTATGGCTACACCTTC
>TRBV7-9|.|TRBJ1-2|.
CASSFTESYGYTF
TGTGCCAGCAGCTTTACAGAGAGCTATGGCTACACCTTC
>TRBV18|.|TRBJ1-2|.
CASSTPLYGYTF
TGTGCCAGCTCCACACCTCTCTATGGCTACACCTTC
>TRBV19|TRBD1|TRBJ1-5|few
CASSSPDRVSNQPQHF
TGTGCCAGTAGTAGTCCGGACAGGGTTAGCAATCAGCCCCAGCATTTT
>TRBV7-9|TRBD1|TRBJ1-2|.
CASSLGQGLKADYGYTF
TGTGCCAGCAGCTTAGGACAGGGGTTGAAGGCCGACTATGGCTACACCTTC
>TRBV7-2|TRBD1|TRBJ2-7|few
CASSLPRTGTSYEQYF
TGTGCCAGCAGCTTACCTAGGACAGGGACGTCCTACGAGCAGTACTTC
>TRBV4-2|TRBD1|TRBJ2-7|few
CASSQDLSGQGDYEQYF
TGTGCCAGCAGCCAAGATTTATCGGGACAGGGCGACTACGAGCAGTACTTC